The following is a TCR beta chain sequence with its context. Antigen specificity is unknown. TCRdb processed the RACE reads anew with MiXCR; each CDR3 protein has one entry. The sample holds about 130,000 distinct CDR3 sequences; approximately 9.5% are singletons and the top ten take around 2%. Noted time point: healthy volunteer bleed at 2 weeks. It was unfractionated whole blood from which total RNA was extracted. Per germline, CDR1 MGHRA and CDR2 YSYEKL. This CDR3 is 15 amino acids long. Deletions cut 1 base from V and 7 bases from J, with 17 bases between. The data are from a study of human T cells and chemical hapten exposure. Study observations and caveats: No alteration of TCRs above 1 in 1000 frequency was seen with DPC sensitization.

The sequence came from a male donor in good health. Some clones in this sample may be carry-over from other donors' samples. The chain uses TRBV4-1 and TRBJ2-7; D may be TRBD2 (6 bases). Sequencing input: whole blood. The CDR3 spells CASSQVTSSTSEQYF. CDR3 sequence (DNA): TGCGCCAGCAGCCAAGTGACTAGTTCTACGAGTGAGCAGTACTTC.